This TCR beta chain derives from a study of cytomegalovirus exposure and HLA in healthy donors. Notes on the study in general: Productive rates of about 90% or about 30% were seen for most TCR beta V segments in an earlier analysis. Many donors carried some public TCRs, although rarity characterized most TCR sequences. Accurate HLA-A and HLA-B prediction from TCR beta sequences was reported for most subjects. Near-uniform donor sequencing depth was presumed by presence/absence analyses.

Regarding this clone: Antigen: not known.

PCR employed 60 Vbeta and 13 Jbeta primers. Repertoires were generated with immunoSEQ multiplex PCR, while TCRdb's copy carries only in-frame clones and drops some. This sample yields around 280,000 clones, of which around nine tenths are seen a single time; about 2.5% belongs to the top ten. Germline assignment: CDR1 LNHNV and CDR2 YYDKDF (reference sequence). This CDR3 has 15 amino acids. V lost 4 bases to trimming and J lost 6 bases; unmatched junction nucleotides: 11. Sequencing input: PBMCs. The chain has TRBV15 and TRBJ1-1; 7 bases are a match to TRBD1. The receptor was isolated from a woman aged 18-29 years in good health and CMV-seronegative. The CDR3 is CATSTLQGKGAEAFF. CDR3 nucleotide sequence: TGTGCCACCAGCACCCTACAGGGGAAGGGCGCTGAAGCTTTCTTT.